This T cell receptor beta chain derives from a study of blood T cell repertoires in COVID-19. Sequencing was performed with immunoSEQ multiplex PCR; in TCRdb, only in-frame clones are kept and a portion is missing. The data contain roughly 160,000 clones, over 80% of them singletons. CDR1 is MDHEN, CDR2 SYDVKM, per germline. CDR3 length equals 14 residues. V shed 6 bases and J shed 0 bases, with 11 bases lying between them. This clonotype was obtained from a woman aged 80 or over with COVID-19, enrolled during active disease. V and J are TRBV28 and TRBJ1-2; D is ambiguous. Input material: peripheral blood. The CDR3 here is CASSRDLANYGYTF. In DNA, the CDR3 is TGTGCCAGCAGCAGAGACCTAGCTAACTATGGCTACACCTTC.